This T cell receptor beta chain was recovered during a study of blood T cell repertoires in COVID-19. Whole-study context: PBMCs, B-cell-depleted T cells, or T cells provided the cDNA or gDNA that made up the material.

In terms of age and location, participants ranged from roughly 18 to 95 years and lived in about two dozen US areas. The CDR3 spans 15 residues. Germline-derived CDR1 and CDR2 are LNHNV and YYDKDF (reference sequence). The V and J ends lost 0 bases and 3 bases respectively, with 9 bases between them. Clones were sequenced by immunoSEQ multiplex PCR, and TCRdb holds only the in-frame ones, with some missing. Of roughly 150,000 clones listed, more than 80% are singletons. The sequence derives from a woman aged 18-29 years who had been exposed to COVID-19. Sequenced sample: PBMCs or T cells enriched from blood (not recorded which). The V and J genes are TRBV15 and TRBJ1-5; no definite D call. In DNA form, the CDR3 reads TGTGCCACCAGCAGAGATTTGGCTCCCAATCAGCCCCAGCATTTT. It encodes CATSRDLAPNQPQHF.